These 17 T cell receptor beta chains share one sample of origin, sequenced in a study of blood T cell repertoires in COVID-19. Data came from immunoSEQ multiplex PCR; TCRdb stores just in-frame clones and leaves some out. The sample lists under 250,000 clones; about 82% were seen once. The sequenced sample consisted of peripheral blood. These TCRs come from a man between 50 and 59 years old with COVID-19, enrolled during active disease.

The chain uses TRBV7-2 and TRBJ2-5; D is undetermined. Germline-derived CDR1 and CDR2 are SGHTA and FQGNSA. The CDR3 runs 15 residues. Trimming removed 3 bases at V and 1 base at J, with 12 bases between. Written as DNA, the CDR3 is TGTGCCAGCAGCTTCCCCCCCCTACTCCAAGAGACCCAGTACTTC. Its translation: CASSFPPLLQETQYF.

The chain carries TRBV28 and TRBJ1-6, with TRBD1 as a possible D gene (6 bases). V was clipped by 1 base and J by 7 bases, with 11 bases between them. The CDR3 sequence is 15 residues long. Germline V gene lookup returns CDR1 MDHEN and CDR2 SYDVKM. The CDR3 region is CASSLSQGRNSPLHF. The CDR3 region has the DNA TGTGCCAGCAGTTTATCTCAGGGGCGGAATTCACCCCTCCACTTT. Together with reference TRBV28 and TRBJ1-6, the CDR3 gives the full variable domain: DVKVTQSSRYLVKRTGEKVFLECVQDMDHENMFWYRQDPGLGLRLIYFSYDVKMKEKGDIPEGYSVSREKKERFSLILESASTNQTSMYLCASSLSQGRNSPLHFGNGTRLTVT.

The chain is built from TRBV18 and TRBJ2-7; tentatively, D is TRBD2 (7 bases). The length of the CDR3 is 14 residues. Germline CDR1 reads KGHSH; CDR2 reads LQKENI. Trimming removed 5 bases from V and 2 bases from J, with 13 bases in between. The CDR3 loop is CASSSPGGPYEQYF. CDR3 DNA: TGTGCCAGCTCATCGCCGGGGGGCCCCTACGAGCAGTACTTC.

In this sample, this clone turned up a few times. V usage is TRBV6-5 and J usage is TRBJ2-5, with 9 bases identical to TRBD1. The germline gives CDR1 MNHEY, CDR2 SVGAGI. The CDR3 has 15 residues. V was clipped by 5 bases and J by 5 bases; unmatched bases: 9. The CDR3 region is CASSQTTGGAETQYF. The CDR3 nucleotides are TGTGCCAGCAGTCAGACAACAGGGGGCGCGGAGACCCAGTACTTC.

The CDR3 here is CAISTGTGAYEQYF. The CDR3 DNA reads TGTGCCATCAGCACCGGGACAGGGGCCTACGAGCAGTACTTC. The chain employs TRBV10-3 and TRBJ2-7; 10 bases fit TRBD1. J gave up 2 bases and V 6 bases, and 4 bases lay outside the gene matches. Germline V gives CDR1 ENHRY, CDR2 SYGVKD. CDR3 length equals 14 residues.

J is TRBJ1-1 and V is TRBV30; 9 bases match TRBD1. This CDR3 region has 13 residues. Per germline, CDR1 GTSNPN and CDR2 SVGIG (reference sequence). The J segment lost 5 bases and the V segment lost 7 bases, leaving 8 bases of the junction unmatched. The DNA for the CDR3 is TGTGCCTTCGAACAGGGGGCAAGGACTGAAGCTTTCTTT. As protein: CAFEQGARTEAFF.

The genes are TRBV10-1 and TRBJ1-1, with no clear D. Germline V gene data show CDR1 as WNHNN and CDR2 as SYGVQD (reference sequence). With 0 bases removed from V and 4 bases from J, the gap between germline ends came to 12 bases. CDR3 length: 15 amino acids. Here the CDR3 reads CASSESTRRGTEAFF. In nucleotides, the CDR3 is TGCGCCAGCAGTGAGTCGACGCGGCGGGGCACTGAAGCTTTCTTT.

The chain joins TRBV6-6 to TRBJ2-7; 9 nucleotides align to TRBD1. Germline loops: CDR1 MNHNY, CDR2 SVGAGI (reference sequence). The CDR3 runs 14 residues. V shed 5 bases and J 4 bases; nucleotides not matched to a gene: 6. The CDR3 loop is CASSGSDRGYEQYF. The CDR3 DNA follows: TGTGCCAGCAGTGGGTCCGACAGGGGGTACGAGCAGTACTTC.

The chain couples TRBV18 to TRBJ1-2, with D possibly matching TRBD1 (5 bases). CDR1 is KGHSH, CDR2 LQKENI, per germline. V lost 1 base, J lost 7 bases, and 16 bases lay in between. The CDR3 runs 15 residues. The CDR3 DNA reads as TGTGCCAGCTCACCACTATCCCCAGACAGTATTGGCTACACCTTC. Amino acids: CASSPLSPDSIGYTF.

This clone was detected only a few times. The chain combines TRBV7-9 with TRBJ2-2, with D possibly matching TRBD2 (6 bases). V was pared by 0 bases and J by 3 bases, with 14 bases between. CDR1 and CDR2 from the germline V gene are SEHNR and FQNEAQ (reference sequence). The CDR3 consists of 17 residues. Here the CDR3 reads CASSLAPGREDTGELFF. In DNA form, the CDR3 reads TGTGCCAGCAGCTTAGCCCCTGGCAGGGAGGACACCGGGGAGCTGTTTTTT.

The V call is TRBV2, the J call TRBJ2-7; a possible D gene is TRBD1 (6 bases). The V gene's germline CDR1 is SNHLY and CDR2 FYNNEI. With 7 bases removed from V and 3 bases from J, the gap between germline ends came to 19 bases. The CDR3 length is 15 residues. The CDR3 DNA reads as TGTGCCAGCAAGGATCCAGGACAGCTTGTCTACGAGCAGTACTTC. It codes for CASKDPGQLVYEQYF. The whole variable domain, filled in from reference TRBV2 and TRBJ2-7, reads EPEVTQTPSHQVTQMGQEVILRCVPISNHLYFYWYRQILGQKVEFLVSFYNNEISEKSEIFDDQFSVERPDGSNFTLKIRSTKLEDSAMYFCASKDPGQLVYEQYFGPGTRLTVT.

DNA for the CDR3: TGTGCCTGGACGGTAGAGAGCACAGATACGCAGTATTTT. Its protein product is CAWTVESTDTQYF. The rearrangement joins TRBV30 to TRBJ2-3; D remains unclear. Germline assignment: CDR1 GTSNPN and CDR2 SVGIG (reference sequence). Trimming took 4 bases from V and 0 from J, leaving 8 bases between them. The CDR3 spans 13 residues.

This clone was detected a few times. This rearrangement joins TRBV19 to TRBJ2-6; D call uncertain. Germline V gives CDR1 LNHDA, CDR2 SQIVND (reference sequence). The CDR3 has 18 residues. The V and J ends lost 7 bases and 1 base respectively, with 20 bases between them. The CDR3 region is CASTPGSHIGSGANVLTF. Written as DNA, the CDR3 is TGTGCCAGTACCCCAGGTTCCCACATCGGATCTGGGGCCAACGTCCTGACTTTC.

This clone was found once. V and J are TRBV4-3 and TRBJ1-2; D ambiguous. The CDR3 runs to 15 residues. V was cut by 2 bases and J by 7 bases, with 17 bases left in between. CDR1 and CDR2 from the germline V gene are LGHNA and YSLEER. The CDR3 DNA sequence: TGCGCCAGCAGCCAATCGGGGAGGAACCTGCTTGGCTACACCTTC. Translated, it gives CASSQSGRNLLGYTF.

In its sample, this clone was seen once. The chain combines TRBV15 with TRBJ1-4; 10 bases fit TRBD1. After removal of 5 bases from V and 8 bases from J, the junction contained 11 bases not matched to a gene. The CDR3 has 16 amino acids. Germline V gives CDR1 LNHNV, CDR2 YYDKDF (reference sequence). The CDR3 sequence: CATSDRGRSLGEKLFF. The CDR3 DNA reads as TGTGCCACCAGCGACAGGGGGCGGTCTTTAGGAGAAAAACTGTTTTTT.

This chain uses TRBV5-1 with TRBJ2-2; TRBD2 might be the D (5 bases). Trimming cost V 0 bases and J 5 bases, with 17 bases left between them. CDR3 length equals 17 residues. Germline loops: CDR1 SGHRS, CDR2 YFSETQ. Written as DNA, the CDR3 is TGCGCCAGCAGCTTGGCTTGGCCCGGTGAGGGAACCGGGGAGCTGTTTTTT. The encoded protein is CASSLAWPGEGTGELFF.

The CDR3 protein is CASSLDPANYGYTF. CDR3 bases: TGTGCCAGCAGCTTAGACCCAGCTAACTATGGCTACACCTTC. The V and J genes are TRBV7-2 and TRBJ1-2, with D unclear. V lost 1 base to trimming and J lost 0 bases, with 6 bases between them. Germline V gives CDR1 SGHTA, CDR2 FQGNSA. The CDR3 has 14 amino acids. Drawing the rest from reference TRBV7-2 and TRBJ1-2, the complete variable domain is GAGVSQSPSNKVTEKGKDVELRCDPISGHTALYWYRQSLGQGLEFLIYFQGNSAPDKSGLPSDRFSAERTGGSVSTLTIQRTQQEDSAVYLCASSLDPANYGYTFGSGTRLTVV.